The present entry profiles one TCR beta chain with its context. Its matching antigen is unknown. The entry originates in a study of post-analysis software for immune sequencing data. Looking at the study overall: Relapsing-remitting, secondary progressive and progressive-relapsing forms of multiple sclerosis all featured among disease courses. Regarding the study as a whole: Strong co-clustering by F measure was evident for samples that had been prepared in the same batch. Five or six TRBV segments, TRBV5-6, TRBV5-1 and TRBV20-1 among them, were found more frequent in patients than controls.

The V and J ends lost 7 bases and 7 bases respectively, with 19 bases between them. Germline assignment: CDR1 SQVTM and CDR2 ANQGSEA. This CDR3 is built from 13 residues. Prepared TCR beta cDNA libraries contained unique molecular identifiers. Once roughly 0.9 to 11 million T cells were used, about 510,000 cDNA molecules resulted. Each CDR3 protein is one row after TCRdb ran MiXCR on the PCR reads. The profile covers fewer than 850,000 distinct CDR3 sequences, with around 46% appearing a single time and 4.9% taken by the ten largest. The receptor comes from a girl aged 10-17 years with multiple sclerosis. The rearrangement links TRBV29-1 to TRBJ1-2, with D perhaps TRBD1 (5 bases). The source material was blood. The CDR3 bases are TGCAGCGCCCGAAACGAGCAGGGCCCTGGCTACACCTTC. It yields the protein CSARNEQGPGYTF.